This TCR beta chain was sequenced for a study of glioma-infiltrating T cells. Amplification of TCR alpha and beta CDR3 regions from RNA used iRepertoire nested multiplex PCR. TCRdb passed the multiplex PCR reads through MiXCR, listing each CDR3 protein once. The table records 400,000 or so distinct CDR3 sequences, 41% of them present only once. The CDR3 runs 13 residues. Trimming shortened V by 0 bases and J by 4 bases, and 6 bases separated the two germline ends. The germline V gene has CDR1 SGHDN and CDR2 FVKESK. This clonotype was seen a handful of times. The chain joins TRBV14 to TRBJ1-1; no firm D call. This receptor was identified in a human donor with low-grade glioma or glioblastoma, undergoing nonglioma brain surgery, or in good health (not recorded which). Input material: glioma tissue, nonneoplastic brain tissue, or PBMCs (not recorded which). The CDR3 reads CASSQDFSTEAFF. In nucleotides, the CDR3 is TGTGCCAGCAGCCAAGATTTCAGCACTGAAGCTTTCTTT.